This T cell receptor beta chain was identified during a study of response to subunit inactivated influenza vaccine. On this clonotype: Its antigen is currently unknown.

TCRdb itself ran the RT-PCR reads through MiXCR, one entry per CDR3 protein. This sample has some 300,000 distinct CDR3 sequences, with about 20% found just once. Study results and limitations: Few additional T cells are recruited per seasonal influenza vaccination, authors suggested.

CDR1 is KGHDR and CDR2 is SFDVKD in the germline V gene. The CDR3 is 17 residues long. V trimming: 4 bases; J trimming: 5 bases; junction bases outside the gene matches: 7. The sample consisted of PBMCs from blood, taken 21 months after vaccination. This TCR was sampled from a man aged 50 to 75 who received an inactivated influenza vaccine. This chain uses TRBV24-1 with TRBJ2-3; TRBD2 matches at 14 bases. CDR3 protein: CATSESAGLAGEDTQYF. The CDR3 DNA sequence: TGTGCCACCAGTGAGTCCGCGGGACTAGCGGGAGAAGATACGCAGTATTTT.